This T cell receptor beta chain was sequenced for a study of T cell responses to AZD1222 COVID-19 vaccine. The CDR3 length is 15 residues. CDR1 is SGHVS, CDR2 FQNEAQ, per germline. Trimming stripped 4 bases from V and 4 bases from J, with 14 bases between. Using immunoSEQ multiplex PCR, the repertoire was profiled, and TCRdb retains in-frame clones only, with some absent. The sample consists of some 200,000 clones, over 80% of them appearing once. This clonotype was sampled from an adult in good health. This chain links TRBV7-8 with TRBJ1-5; tentative D call: TRBD1 (5 bases). This specimen consisted of peripheral blood, obtained on day 0 of AZD1222 vaccination. This CDR3 is CASSYGALGNQPQHF. The CDR3 DNA sequence: TGTGCCAGCAGCTATGGGGCATTGGGGAATCAGCCCCAGCATTTT.